Presented here are 12 T cell receptor beta chains from one specimen sequenced in a study of blood T cell repertoires in COVID-19. Profiling relied on immunoSEQ multiplex PCR, and the TCRdb table lists in-frame clones only, not all of them. The table records about 36,000 clones, around 80% of them present only once. What was sequenced was peripheral blood. These TCRs come from a man between 60 and 75 years old with active COVID-19.

The rearrangement uses TRBV20-1 and TRBJ2-3, with 7 positions matching TRBD1. Losses at the gene ends were 4 bases for V and 11 bases for J; bases not matched to a gene: 6. Germline lookup yields CDR1 DFQATT and CDR2 SNEGSKA (reference sequence). The CDR3 spans 11 residues. CDR3 nucleotide sequence: TGCAGTGCTACGGGACAGATGGAGCAGTATTTT. Translating gives CSATGQMEQYF.

The chain has TRBV4-3 and TRBJ1-4, with D possibly being TRBD1 (5 bases). Deletions cut 3 bases from V and 0 bases from J, with 20 bases between. The CDR3 length is 19 residues. Germline lookup yields CDR1 LGHNA and CDR2 YSLEER. Here the CDR3 reads CASSHFLGGSGPTNEKLFF. The CDR3 DNA is TGCGCCAGCAGCCACTTCCTAGGAGGGTCGGGACCAACTAATGAAAAACTGTTTTTT.

This clone was recorded once. The chain joins TRBV5-6 to TRBJ2-1, with D possibly being TRBD1 (6 bases). This CDR3 spans 14 amino acids. Trimming pared 5 bases from V and 8 bases from J, leaving 17 bases between. Looked up from germline, CDR1 is SGHDT and CDR2 is YYEEEE. Written as DNA, the CDR3 is TGTGCCAGCAGTTGGGGGCGCGTTGGGTATGAGCAGTTCTTC. Amino acid sequence: CASSWGRVGYEQFF.

The genes are TRBV6-5 and TRBJ1-2, with D possibly being TRBD1 (5 bases). V was pared by 7 bases and J by 6 bases, with 21 bases between. CDR1 is MNHEY, CDR2 SVGAGI, per germline. The CDR3 is 15 residues long. The CDR3 here is CASTSGGVYGNGYTF. The DNA for the CDR3 is TGTGCCAGCACCTCAGGAGGGGTTTACGGGAATGGCTACACCTTC.

The chain recombines TRBV4-1 with TRBJ1-2, with no clear D. Looked up from germline, CDR1 is MGHRA and CDR2 is YSYEKL. The V end was cut by 0 bases, the J end by 6 bases, with 8 bases between. The CDR3 consists of 13 residues. In DNA form, the CDR3 reads TGCGCCAGCAGCCAAGATCCCCAGAATGGCTACACCTTC. This codes for CASSQDPQNGYTF.

CDR3 DNA sequence: TGTGCCAGCAGTGCCGGGACAGAGTTTTCCTATGGCTACACCTTC. This translates into CASSAGTEFSYGYTF. The chain has TRBV6-2 or TRBV6-3 and TRBJ1-2; 7 bases are a match to TRBD1. Germline CDR1 MNHEY, CDR2 SVGEGT. CDR3 size: 15 residues. The V gene end was trimmed by 5 bases and the J gene end by 4 bases; junction bases not matched to a gene: 10.

The J gene is TRBJ1-6, the V gene TRBV19, with 7 bases identical to TRBD1. CDR1 is LNHDA, CDR2 SQIVND, per germline (reference sequence). Unmatched junction bases numbered 5, after V lost 5 bases and J lost 7 bases. The CDR3 loop spans 14 amino acids. This CDR3 is CASSADRENSPLHF. CDR3 bases: TGTGCCAGTAGTGCCGACAGGGAGAATTCACCCCTCCACTTT.

V gene TRBV29-1 combines with J gene TRBJ2-1; TRBD2 agrees at 9 bases. CDR3 length equals 13 residues. The V segment lost 7 bases and the J segment 4 bases; nucleotides outside the gene matches: 5. Germline values: CDR1 SQVTM, CDR2 ANQGSEA. CDR3 in amino acids: CSGTSGFYNEQFF. The CDR3 coding sequence is TGCAGCGGCACTAGCGGGTTTTACAATGAGCAGTTCTTC.

This sequence joins TRBV6-5 and TRBJ1-1; 7 positions agree with TRBD1. The V gene's germline CDR1 is MNHEY and CDR2 SVGAGI. This CDR3 spans 15 amino acids. The V gene end was trimmed by 10 bases and the J gene end by 0 bases; junction bases not matched to a gene: 11. CDR3 DNA sequence: TGTGCCATCCACAGGGGAAGGGGTATGAACACTGAAGCTTTCTTT. Protein sequence: CAIHRGRGMNTEAFF.

This clone was seen a handful of times. This chain uses TRBV5-6 with TRBJ2-7, with D tentatively TRBD2 (6 bases). The germline gives CDR1 SGHDT, CDR2 YYEEEE. This CDR3 spans 14 amino acids. V lost 3 bases to trimming and J lost 1 base, with 11 bases between them. CDR3: CASSSQGLSYEQYF. The CDR3 DNA is TGTGCCAGCAGCTCTCAGGGACTTTCCTACGAGCAGTACTTC.

The chain is built from TRBV20-1 and TRBJ1-2; D uncertain. Trimming pared 3 bases from V and 1 base from J, leaving 3 bases between. Germline CDR1 and CDR2: DFQATT and SNEGSKA (reference sequence). The CDR3 totals 11 residues. The CDR3 coding sequence is TGCAGTGCTAGCCTTAACTATGGCTACACCTTC. It is translated as CSASLNYGYTF.

V gene TRBV6-1 combines with J gene TRBJ1-5, with a weak D call TRBD1 (6 bases). The ends were cut back, 3 bases at V and 4 bases at J, with 13 bases in the middle. Germline CDR1 and CDR2: MNHNS and SASEGT. This CDR3 is 15 amino acids long. In DNA form, the CDR3 reads TGTGCCAGCAGTGAGGGGGGGGCTCTAAATCAGCCCCAGCATTTT. Protein: CASSEGGALNQPQHF.